These 5 T cell receptor beta chains share one sample of origin, sequenced in a study. Treg sorting used a CD4+CD25+CD127-/low gate. MiXCR was run by TCRdb on the 5' RACE reads, yielding one entry per CDR3 protein. This sample yields about 9,800 distinct CDR3 sequences, of which approximately 24% are seen a single time; roughly 3.2% belongs to the top ten. The sample was Tregs sorted from blood. The receptors derive from a female donor with breast cancer.

This clonotype has ten or more counts. This chain uses TRBV15 with TRBJ2-1; TRBD2 aligns across 13 bases. With 5 bases clipped from V and 7 bases from J, the junction kept 8 bases outside the gene matches. CDR1 is LNHNV and CDR2 is YYDKDF in the germline V gene (reference sequence). This CDR3 region has 16 residues. The CDR3 DNA sequence: TGTGCCACCAGCTCCGAACTAGCGGGAGGGCGGAATGAGCAGTTCTTC. This sequence encodes CATSSELAGGRNEQFF.

In this sample, this clonotype turned up a few times. The chain employs TRBV6-1 and TRBJ1-5, with 8 bases lining up with TRBD1. The CDR3 sequence is 17 residues long. CDR1 MNHNS and CDR2 SASEGT come from the germline V gene. The ends lost 7 bases at V and 3 bases at J; junction bases unmatched: 14. The CDR3 protein is CASTAISGTGTNQPQHF. The CDR3 DNA reads TGTGCCAGCACTGCGATTTCGGGGACAGGTACCAATCAGCCCCAGCATTTT.

This clonotype was seen repeatedly, ten times or more. V usage is TRBV5-5 and J usage is TRBJ1-2; D is undetermined. The germline CDR1 and CDR2 sequences are SGHKS and YYEKEE (reference sequence). The CDR3 runs to 15 residues. Trimming took off 1 base at V and 0 bases at J, with 10 bases between the two ends. CDR3 in amino acids: CASSLRAASNYGYTF. The DNA for the CDR3 is TGTGCCAGCAGCTTGAGGGCAGCCTCTAACTATGGCTACACCTTC.

This clonotype is medium-sized by share. The gene calls are TRBV20-1 and TRBJ1-1, with D possibly being TRBD1 (5 bases). CDR1 and CDR2 from the germline V gene are DFQATT and SNEGSKA (reference sequence). The V gene lost 5 bases and the J gene lost 8 bases, with 15 bases spanning the gap. The CDR3 runs to 12 residues. As DNA, the CDR3 is TGCAGTGCTCCGAGGAGGAGGGGCGAAGCTTTCTTT. Its translation: CSAPRRRGEAFF.

The chain is built from TRBV20-1 and TRBJ2-7; 12 positions match TRBD2. Germline CDR1 DFQATT, CDR2 SNEGSKA (reference sequence). Trimming cost V 0 bases and J 2 bases; bases outside gene matches: 2. The CDR3 consists of 15 residues. The CDR3 region has the DNA TGCAGTGCTAGAGAACTAGCGGGAGGTACCTACGAGCAGTACTTC. This codes for CSARELAGGTYEQYF.